A single sample is the source of the 32 T cell receptor beta chains below, sequenced in a study of T cells expressing NK-cell markers. For each CDR3 protein, TCRdb gives one entry from its re-call of the 5' RACE reads, without DNA. Found here are around 100,000 distinct CDR3 sequences; the top ten clones hold under 20%. The sample taken for sequencing was blood T cells: a sorted CD56 or NKG2C T cell subset, CD4+ or CD8+ T cells, or bulk PBMC T cells (not recorded which). The source is a woman aged 18 to 75 in good health.

This chain uses TRBV9 with TRBJ2-3; TCRdb's D call of TRBD2 is untestable without DNA. The CDR3 covers 15 residues. Germline V gene data show CDR1 as SGDLS and CDR2 as YYNGEE. This CDR3 is CASSVEWETTDTQYF.

The chain combines TRBV29-1 with TRBJ1-1. Germline V CDR1 and CDR2: SQVTM, ANQGSEA. The CDR3 runs to 13 residues. CDR3 in amino acids: CSVGAGTPPEAFF.

The chain employs TRBV20-1 and TRBJ2-7; TCRdb's D call, TRBD2, is unchecked because there is no DNA. Germline CDR1 DFQATT, CDR2 SNEGSKA (reference sequence). The length of the CDR3 is 16 residues. CDR3 residues: CSATPGLAGGFYEQYF.

V gene TRBV7-8 combines with J gene TRBJ2-5. There are 15 residues in the CDR3. Germline CDR1 and CDR2: SGHVS and FQNEAQ. CDR3 sequence reads: CASSPHGQPRETQYF.

This chain connects TRBV12-3 or TRBV12-4 to TRBJ2-3; TCRdb returns TRBD2, unconfirmable since there is no DNA. The CDR3 sequence is 15 residues long. CDR3 protein: CASREAGTTEDTQYF.

The chain carries TRBV7-8 and TRBJ2-1; TCRdb's D call of TRBD2 is untestable without DNA. This CDR3 comprises 16 residues. Looked up from germline, CDR1 is SGHVS and CDR2 is FQNEAQ. This chain's CDR3 is CASSLMGSGGADEQFF.

The chain links TRBV19 to TRBJ1-1; lacking DNA, the TRBD1 call made by TCRdb goes unchecked. This CDR3 is 13 amino acids long. Germline V CDR1 and CDR2: LNHDA, SQIVND (reference sequence). CDR3 sequence reads: CASTTGGLTEAFF.

The chain has TRBV9 and TRBJ1-1; the D call of TRBD1 rests on TCRdb alone, since no DNA is present to check it. Germline assignment: CDR1 SGDLS and CDR2 YYNGEE. The length of the CDR3 is 17 residues. The CDR3 loop reads CASSVGRAGTANTEAFF.

The chain joins TRBV28 to TRBJ1-2; the D call from TCRdb, TRBD1, cannot be confirmed without DNA. This CDR3 spans 12 amino acids. Germline-derived CDR1 and CDR2 are MDHEN and SYDVKM. The chain's CDR3 is CASSEDSYGYTF.

This rearrangement joins TRBV25-1 to TRBJ2-1. In germline, CDR1 is MGHDK, CDR2 SYGVNS. CDR3 length: 16 residues. CDR3 amino acids: CASSEGSLGSYNEQFF.

CDR3 loop: CATGQGGGYTF. The genes are TRBV12-3 or TRBV12-4 and TRBJ1-2; TCRdb outputs TRBD1, but without DNA this stays unchecked. CDR3 size: 11 residues.

V usage is TRBV7-9 and J usage is TRBJ1-3. This CDR3 is built from 16 residues. Germline CDR1 SEHNR, CDR2 FQNEAQ (reference sequence). This CDR3 is CASSFGDGGDGNTIYF.

The chain carries TRBV12-3 or TRBV12-4 and TRBJ2-3. This CDR3 contains 14 residues. CDR3 residues: CASSFSGDTDTQYF.

The V call is TRBV12-3 or TRBV12-4, the J call TRBJ2-5; the TCRdb D gene call, TRBD1, has no DNA to confirm it. This CDR3 region has 17 residues. This CDR3 is CASSPGALVWGQETQYF.

The chain carries TRBV20-1 and TRBJ2-7. There are 13 residues in the CDR3. In germline, CDR1 is DFQATT, CDR2 SNEGSKA (reference sequence). The CDR3 loop is CSARSGWAYEQYF.

CDR3 sequence reads: CASSQIIGPDTQYF. The rearrangement joins TRBV7-9 to TRBJ2-3; the TCRdb call, TRBD2, lacks DNA for checking. The CDR3 length is 14 residues. Per the germline V gene, CDR1 is SEHNR and CDR2 is FQNEAQ (reference sequence).

Here the CDR3 reads CASSARRVYEQYF. The rearrangement joins TRBV5-6 to TRBJ2-7. This CDR3 comprises 13 residues. The germline gives CDR1 SGHDT, CDR2 YYEEEE.

The CDR3 reads CSVGETIQETQYF. The chain joins TRBV29-1 to TRBJ2-5. The CDR3 is 13 residues long. The germline CDR1 and CDR2 sequences are SQVTM and ANQGSEA.

V usage is TRBV14 and J usage is TRBJ2-1. Germline values: CDR1 SGHDN, CDR2 FVKESK. There are 12 residues in the CDR3. CDR3 in amino acids: CASSQARLEQFF.

V is TRBV4-1 and J is TRBJ2-1; as DNA is missing, the TRBD1 call by TCRdb cannot be tested. Germline V gene lookup returns CDR1 MGHRA and CDR2 YSYEKL. This CDR3 comprises 14 residues. CDR3 protein: CASSQEWGINEQFF.

V usage is TRBV7-8 and J usage is TRBJ2-3; absent DNA, TCRdb's TRBD1 call cannot be checked. Germline V gene lookup returns CDR1 SGHVS and CDR2 FQNEAQ. This CDR3 has 16 residues. CDR3 in amino acids: CASSLVIRGRTDTQYF. Full variable domain (outside the CDR3, taken from reference TRBV7-8 and TRBJ2-3): GAGVSQSPRYKVAKRGQDVALRCDPISGHVSLFWYQQALGQGPEFLTYFQNEAQLDKSGLPSDRFFAERPEGSVSTLKIQRTQQEDSAVYLCASSLVIRGRTDTQYFGPGTRLTVL.

The chain is built from TRBV6-2 or TRBV6-3 and TRBJ1-6; the D call from TCRdb, TRBD1, cannot be confirmed without DNA. The CDR3 totals 13 residues. Germline V gene sequence: CDR1 MNHEY, CDR2 SVGEGT. The CDR3: CASSYLSTPPLHF.

The chain has TRBV5-1 and TRBJ1-4; there is no DNA to check the TCRdb D call of TRBD1. Germline V gene lookup returns CDR1 SGHRS and CDR2 YFSETQ. The CDR3 covers 14 residues. The CDR3 sequence is CASSPGTEDEKLFF.

This chain uses TRBV20-1 with TRBJ2-1; TCRdb proposes TRBD1, but this gene call is untestable without DNA. CDR1 is DFQATT and CDR2 is SNEGSKA in the germline V gene (reference sequence). This CDR3 has 16 amino acids. The CDR3 here is CSARAWGVSSYNEQFF.

The chain couples TRBV4-1 to TRBJ1-2; checking the TCRdb D call of TRBD1 is not possible without DNA. The V gene's germline CDR1 is MGHRA and CDR2 YSYEKL. The CDR3 spans 14 residues. CDR3 sequence: CASSHSPGGGGYTF.

V and J are TRBV20-1 and TRBJ1-4; with no DNA, the TCRdb D assignment of TRBD1 cannot be verified. The V gene's germline CDR1 is DFQATT and CDR2 SNEGSKA (reference sequence). The CDR3 extends over 14 amino acids. The CDR3 here is CSAPFWGVEEKLFF.

J is TRBJ2-3 and V is TRBV7-9; TCRdb picks TRBD1, but there is no DNA to check that call. The germline gives CDR1 SEHNR, CDR2 FQNEAQ (reference sequence). The CDR3 contains 16 residues. The CDR3 loop is CASSLGLQGPTDTQYF.

The V and J genes are TRBV18 and TRBJ2-3; the TCRdb D gene call, TRBD1, has no DNA to confirm it. The CDR3 is made up of 17 amino acids. CDR1 is KGHSH and CDR2 is LQKENI in the germline V gene. Here the CDR3 reads CASSLSPGQGSFDTQYF.

The chain carries TRBV12-3 or TRBV12-4 and TRBJ2-5; TCRdb reports TRBD1, a call that lacks DNA to check it against. The CDR3 has 16 amino acids. The CDR3 here is CASSSQDRGGQETQYF.

The J gene is TRBJ1-2, the V gene TRBV11-2; TCRdb's D call of TRBD1 is untestable without DNA. CDR1 SGHAT and CDR2 FQNNGV come from the germline V gene. This CDR3 comprises 14 residues. CDR3 protein: CASSLYPGDYGYTF.

The chain joins TRBV25-1 to TRBJ2-1; the TCRdb call, TRBD1, lacks DNA for checking. CDR3 size: 17 residues. CDR1 and CDR2 from the germline V gene are MGHDK and SYGVNS. Here the CDR3 reads CASSDAWGIMTNNEQFF.

The rearrangement links TRBV30 to TRBJ2-7; TCRdb indicates TRBD2, and absent DNA this call remains unverified. This CDR3 contains 15 residues. Germline V gene data show CDR1 as GTSNPN and CDR2 as SVGIG (reference sequence). The CDR3 sequence is CAWSVWPSGRYEQYF. The full variable domain, with the rest looked up from reference TRBV30 and TRBJ2-7, is SQTIHQWPATLVQPVGSPLSLECTVEGTSNPNLYWYRQAAGRGLQLLFYSVGIGQISSEVPQNLSASRPQDRQFILSSKKLLLSDSGFYLCAWSVWPSGRYEQYFGPGTRLTVT.